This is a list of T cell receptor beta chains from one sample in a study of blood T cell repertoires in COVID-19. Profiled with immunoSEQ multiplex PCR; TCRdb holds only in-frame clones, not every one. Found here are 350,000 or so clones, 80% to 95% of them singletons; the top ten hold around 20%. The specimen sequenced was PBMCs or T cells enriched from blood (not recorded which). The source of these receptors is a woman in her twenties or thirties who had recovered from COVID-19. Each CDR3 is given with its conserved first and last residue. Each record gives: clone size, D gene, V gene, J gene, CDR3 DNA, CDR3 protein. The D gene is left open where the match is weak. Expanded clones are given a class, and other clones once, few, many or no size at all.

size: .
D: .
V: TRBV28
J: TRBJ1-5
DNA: TGTGCCAGCAGGAAGGGAGGGTCTGGCAGCAATCAGCCCCAGCATTTT
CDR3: CASRKGGSGSNQPQHF

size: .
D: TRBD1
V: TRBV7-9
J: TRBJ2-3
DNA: TGTGCCAGCGCACCCGGGACAGCAGATACGCAGTATTTT
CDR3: CASAPGTADTQYF

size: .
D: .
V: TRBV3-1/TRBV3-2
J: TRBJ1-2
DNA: TGTGCCAGCAGCCCTACTTTTAGGACAGTCTATGGCTACACCTTC
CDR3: CASSPTFRTVYGYTF

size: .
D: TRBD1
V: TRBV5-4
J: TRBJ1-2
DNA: TGTGCCAGCAGCACGAAATTAGACAGGGGAGGGGATGGCTACACCTTC
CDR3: CASSTKLDRGGDGYTF

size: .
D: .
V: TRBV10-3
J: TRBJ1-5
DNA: TGTGCCATCAGGGACAAGGACAGCTTCAATCAGCCCCAGCATTTT
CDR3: CAIRDKDSFNQPQHF

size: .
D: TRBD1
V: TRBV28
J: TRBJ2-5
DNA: TGTGCCAGCAGTTTGACAGGGGGGGAGACCCAGTACTTC
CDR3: CASSLTGGETQYF

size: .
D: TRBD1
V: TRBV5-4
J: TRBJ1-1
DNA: TGTGCCAGCAGCTTGGAGGGGGCGAGCACTGAAGCTTTCTTT
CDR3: CASSLEGASTEAFF

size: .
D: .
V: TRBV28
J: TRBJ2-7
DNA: TGTGCCAGCAGTTTAGGGCTAAAAACCTACGAGCAGTACTTC
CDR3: CASSLGLKTYEQYF

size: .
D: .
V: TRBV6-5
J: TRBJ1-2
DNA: TGTGCCAGCACACCCGGGGGGTCTGGCTATGGCTACACCTTC
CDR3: CASTPGGSGYGYTF

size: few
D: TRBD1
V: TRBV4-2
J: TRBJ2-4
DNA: TGTGCCAGCAGCCAAGATTTGGGACAGGGAATAAACATTCAGTACTTC
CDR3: CASSQDLGQGINIQYF

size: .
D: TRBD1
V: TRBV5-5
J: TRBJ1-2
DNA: TGTGCCAGCAGCTTGTCCGGGACAGTTTTCCTTGGCTACACCTTC
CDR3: CASSLSGTVFLGYTF

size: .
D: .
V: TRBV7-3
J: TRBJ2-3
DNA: TGTGCCAGCAGCCTGCAGGGGTCAAGGACAGATACGCAGTATTTT
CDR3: CASSLQGSRTDTQYF

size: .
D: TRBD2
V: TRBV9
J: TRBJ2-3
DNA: TGTGCCAGCAGCGAGGAAGCGGGATTAAGCACAGATACGCAGTATTTT
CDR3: CASSEEAGLSTDTQYF

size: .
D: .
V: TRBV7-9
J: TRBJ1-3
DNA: TGTGCCAGCAGCTTAGAACAGCGAAACACCATATATTTT
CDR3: CASSLEQRNTIYF

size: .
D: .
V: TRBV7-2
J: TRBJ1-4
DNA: TGTGCCAGCAGCTTAGCCGGAGTAGTGGGGCATGAAAAACTGTTTTTT
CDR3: CASSLAGVVGHEKLFF

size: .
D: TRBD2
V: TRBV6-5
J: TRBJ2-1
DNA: TGTGCCAGCACCTTTTCGGGACTAGTTAATGAGCAGTTCTTC
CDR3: CASTFSGLVNEQFF

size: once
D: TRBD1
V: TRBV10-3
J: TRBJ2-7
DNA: TGTGCCATCAGTGAGTCAGGGACAGGGACCTACGAGCAGTACTTC
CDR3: CAISESGTGTYEQYF

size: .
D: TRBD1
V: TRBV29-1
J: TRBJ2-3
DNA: TGCAGCGTTGCGACAGGGGATGGGTCCGATACGCAGTATTTT
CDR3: CSVATGDGSDTQYF

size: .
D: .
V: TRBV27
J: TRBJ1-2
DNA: TGTGCCAGCAGTGGGCAGGGAATCTATGGCTACACCTTC
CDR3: CASSGQGIYGYTF

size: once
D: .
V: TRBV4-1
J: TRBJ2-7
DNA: TGCGCCAGCAGCCAGGAAAGAGGTGGCTCCTACGAGCAGTACTTC
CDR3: CASSQERGGSYEQYF

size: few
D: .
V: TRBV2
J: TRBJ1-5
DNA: TGTGCCAGCAGTGAAGTTCAGGGTCAGCCCCAGCATTTT
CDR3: CASSEVQGQPQHF

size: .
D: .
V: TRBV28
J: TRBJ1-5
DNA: TGTGCCAGCAGTATAAGCCTCGAGAATCAGCCCCAGCATTTT
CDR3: CASSISLENQPQHF

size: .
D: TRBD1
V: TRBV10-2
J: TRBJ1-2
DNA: TGCGCCAGCAGCGGGACAGGGGCTCTTGGCTATGGCTACACCTTC
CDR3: CASSGTGALGYGYTF

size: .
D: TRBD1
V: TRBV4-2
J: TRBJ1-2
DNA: TGTGCCAGCAGCCAAAGGCAGGGGGCTAACTATGGCTACACCTTC
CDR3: CASSQRQGANYGYTF

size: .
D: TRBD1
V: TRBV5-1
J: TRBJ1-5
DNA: TGCGCCAGCAGCGAACGGACAGGGTCGCTGCCCCAGCATTTT
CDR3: CASSERTGSLPQHF

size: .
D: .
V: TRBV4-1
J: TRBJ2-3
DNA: TGCGCCAGCAGCCAAGGGTTACGGTCTAGCACAGATACGCAGTATTTT
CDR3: CASSQGLRSSTDTQYF

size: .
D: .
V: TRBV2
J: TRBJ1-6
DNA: TGTGCCAGCAGTCGAGAGACAGGTTCACCCCTCCACTTT
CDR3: CASSRETGSPLHF

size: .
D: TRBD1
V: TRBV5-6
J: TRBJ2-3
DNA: TGTGCCAGCAGCTTTTGGACAGGGAACGCAGATACGCAGTATTTT
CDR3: CASSFWTGNADTQYF

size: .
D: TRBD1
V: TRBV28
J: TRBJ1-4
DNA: TGTGCCAGCAGGTCAGGGGGCCATGAAAAACTGTTTTTT
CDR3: CASRSGGHEKLFF

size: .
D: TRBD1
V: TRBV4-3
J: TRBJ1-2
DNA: TGCGCCAGCAGCCAAGAGAGGAGTGTGACAGGGGAAGGCTACACCTTC
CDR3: CASSQERSVTGEGYTF

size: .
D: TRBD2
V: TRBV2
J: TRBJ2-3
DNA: TGTGCCAGCAGTGGAGACCTAGCGGGAGTTGTCACAGATACGCAGTATTTT
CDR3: CASSGDLAGVVTDTQYF

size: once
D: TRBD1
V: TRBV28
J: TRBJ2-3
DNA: TGTGCCAGCAGTTTTTCTTCCTCGTCGGTAGGGACAGGGCCAGATACGCAGTATTTT
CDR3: CASSFSSSSVGTGPDTQYF

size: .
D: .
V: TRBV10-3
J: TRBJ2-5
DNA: TGTGCCATCAGTGATTTAGCGGAAGAGACCCAGTACTTC
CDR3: CAISDLAEETQYF

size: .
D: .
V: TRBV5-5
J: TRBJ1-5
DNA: TGTGCCAGCAGCTCCGTCGTCAATCAGCCCCAGCATTTT
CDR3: CASSSVVNQPQHF

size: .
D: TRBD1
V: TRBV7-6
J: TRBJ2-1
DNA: TGTGCCAGCAGCTGGGACAGCGTCTACAATGAGCAGTTCTTC
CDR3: CASSWDSVYNEQFF

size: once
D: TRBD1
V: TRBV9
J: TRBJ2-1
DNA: TGTGCCAGCAGTGAAACAGGGGGATACAATGAGCAGTTCTTC
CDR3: CASSETGGYNEQFF

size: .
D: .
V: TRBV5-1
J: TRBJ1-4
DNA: TGCGCCAGCAGCTTATCGGGGGGTCCTAATGAAAAACTGTTTTTT
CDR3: CASSLSGGPNEKLFF

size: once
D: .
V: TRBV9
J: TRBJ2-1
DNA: TGTGCCAGCAGCTCCCGACTTTCGGGATCCTCCTACAATGAGCAGTTCTTC
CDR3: CASSSRLSGSSYNEQFF

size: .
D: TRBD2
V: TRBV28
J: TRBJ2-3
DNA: TGTGCCAGCAGTTTACCGGGAGGGCCGTATACGCAGTATTTT
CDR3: CASSLPGGPYTQYF

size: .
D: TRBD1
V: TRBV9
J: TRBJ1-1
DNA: TGTGCCAGCAGCGCGACAGGGGAAAACACTGAAGCTTTCTTT
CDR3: CASSATGENTEAFF

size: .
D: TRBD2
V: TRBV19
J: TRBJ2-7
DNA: TGTGCCAGTAGTATAATTCGGCGGGGGACCTACGAGCAGTACTTC
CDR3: CASSIIRRGTYEQYF

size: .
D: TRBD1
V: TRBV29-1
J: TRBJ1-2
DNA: TGCAGCGTTGTGGGGACAGGCAACTATGGCTACACCTTC
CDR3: CSVVGTGNYGYTF

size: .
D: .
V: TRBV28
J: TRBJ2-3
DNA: TGTGCCAGCGTCGGGTCTAGCACAGATACGCAGTATTTT
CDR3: CASVGSSTDTQYF

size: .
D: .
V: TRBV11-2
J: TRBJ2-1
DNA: TGTGCCAGCAGCTTAAGCATCCGAAATGAGCAGTTCTTC
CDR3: CASSLSIRNEQFF

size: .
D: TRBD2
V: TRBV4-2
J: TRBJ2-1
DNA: TGTGCCAGCAGCCAAGGACTAGCGGGGTATGAGCAGTTCTTC
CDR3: CASSQGLAGYEQFF

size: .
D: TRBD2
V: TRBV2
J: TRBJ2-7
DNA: TGTGCCAGCAGTGGCCTAGCGGGGGGGCTTGAGCAGTACTTC
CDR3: CASSGLAGGLEQYF

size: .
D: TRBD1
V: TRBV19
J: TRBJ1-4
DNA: TGTGCCAGTAGTCCTTCGACAGGGATTAATGAAAAACTGTTTTTT
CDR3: CASSPSTGINEKLFF

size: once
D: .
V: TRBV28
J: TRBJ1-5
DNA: TGTGCCAGCTGGCCCGGACAGTACAATCAGCCCCAGCATTTT
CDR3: CASWPGQYNQPQHF

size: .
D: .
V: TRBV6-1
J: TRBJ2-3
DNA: TGTGCCAGCAGTGAACAGGGGATAGTCACAGATACGCAGTATTTT
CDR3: CASSEQGIVTDTQYF

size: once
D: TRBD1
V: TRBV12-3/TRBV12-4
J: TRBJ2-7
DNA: TGTGCCAGCAGTTTGGGACAGGGCTACGAGCAGTACTTC
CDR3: CASSLGQGYEQYF

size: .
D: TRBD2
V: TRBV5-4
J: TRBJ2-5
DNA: TGTGCCAGCAGCTCCGGGACTAGCGTCCAAGAGACCCAGTACTTC
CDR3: CASSSGTSVQETQYF

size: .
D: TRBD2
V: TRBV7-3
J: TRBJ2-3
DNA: TGTGCCAGCAGCATACTACCGGGACTAGCAAGCACAGATACGCAGTATTTT
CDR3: CASSILPGLASTDTQYF

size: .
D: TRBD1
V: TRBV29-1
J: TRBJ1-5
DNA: TGCAGCGTTCGACAGGGGGCAGGGAGCAATCAGCCCCAGCATTTT
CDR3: CSVRQGAGSNQPQHF

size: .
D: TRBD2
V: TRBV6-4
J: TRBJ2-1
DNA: TGTGCCAGCCGAGCGGGAGGTGGTAATGAGCAGTTCTTC
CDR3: CASRAGGGNEQFF

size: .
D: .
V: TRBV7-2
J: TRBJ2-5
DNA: TGTGCCAGCAGCCCACCAGTGGCTCCAGAGACCCAGTACTTC
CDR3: CASSPPVAPETQYF

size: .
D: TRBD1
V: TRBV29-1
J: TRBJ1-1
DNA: TGCAGCGTCAAGACAGGGATCACTGAAGCTTTCTTT
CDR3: CSVKTGITEAFF

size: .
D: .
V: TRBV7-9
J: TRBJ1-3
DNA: TGTGCCAGCAGCACGAGGGCCTGGGCGGACACCATATATTTT
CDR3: CASSTRAWADTIYF

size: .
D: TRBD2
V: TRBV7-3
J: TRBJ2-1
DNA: TGTGCCAGCAGCTTAAGGGCTAGCGGGGGGGAGCAGTTCTTC
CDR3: CASSLRASGGEQFF

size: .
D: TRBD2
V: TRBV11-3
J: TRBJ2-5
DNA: TGTGCCAGCAGCCCCAGGGGACTAGCGGGTAATTGGGAGACCCAGTACTTC
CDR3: CASSPRGLAGNWETQYF

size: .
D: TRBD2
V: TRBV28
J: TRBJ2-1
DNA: TGTGCCAGTCTTACGGGGGGGCCTGTCGTTAGCTCCTACAATGAGCAGTTCTTC
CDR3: CASLTGGPVVSSYNEQFF